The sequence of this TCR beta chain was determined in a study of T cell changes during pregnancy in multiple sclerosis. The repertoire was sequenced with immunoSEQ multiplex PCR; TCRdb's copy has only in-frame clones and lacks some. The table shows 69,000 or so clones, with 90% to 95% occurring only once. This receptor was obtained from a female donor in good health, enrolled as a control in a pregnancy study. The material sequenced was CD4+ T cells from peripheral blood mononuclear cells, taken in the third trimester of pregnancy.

The CDR3 loop is CASSTSSGRRTEAFF. CDR3 nucleotides: TGTGCCAGTAGTACCTCTTCAGGGCGGCGCACTGAAGCTTTCTTT. This chain connects TRBV19 to TRBJ1-1; D perhaps matches TRBD1 (5 bases). The CDR3 contains 15 residues. The germline gives CDR1 LNHDA, CDR2 SQIVND (reference sequence). The V gene lost 4 bases and the J gene lost 4 bases, with 16 bases spanning the gap.